The rows below give T cell receptor beta chains drawn from one sample of a study of blood T cell repertoires in COVID-19. The data were produced by immunoSEQ multiplex PCR, yet TCRdb's version contains in-frame clones alone and is incomplete. The profile shows some 150,000 clones, approximately 83% of them singletons. Material for sequencing was peripheral blood. The source of these receptors is a human donor in a cohort sampled during active COVID-19. Each CDR3 is given with its conserved first and last residue. The D gene is left open where the match is weak. The size entry is marked missing in some rows and otherwise reads once, few, many or a size class.

CDR3: CASSLAGTGREQYF; DNA: TGTGCCAGCAGCTTGGCCGGAACAGGGCGGGAGCAGTACTTC; V: TRBV5-6; D: .; J: TRBJ2-7; size: .
CDR3: CASSLNPTGGPISGNTIYF; DNA: TGTGCCAGCAGCTTAAACCCGACAGGTGGACCGATCTCTGGAAACACCATATATTTT; V: TRBV7-2; D: .; J: TRBJ1-3; size: .
CDR3: CASSATGTQPQHF; DNA: TGTGCCAGCAGCGCGACAGGGACTCAGCCCCAGCATTTT; V: TRBV7-9; D: TRBD1; J: TRBJ1-5; size: .
CDR3: CASSLLGAQYF; DNA: TGTGCCAGCAGTCTCCTCGGGGCGCAGTATTTT; V: TRBV12-3/TRBV12-4; D: .; J: TRBJ2-3; size: .
CDR3: CASSVAGAGAEAFF; DNA: TGTGCCAGCAGCGTAGCAGGGGCTGGGGCTGAAGCTTTCTTT; V: TRBV9; D: .; J: TRBJ1-1; size: .
CDR3: CATLRGAYGYTF; DNA: TGTGCCACCCTGCGGGGGGCCTATGGCTACACCTTC; V: TRBV6-5; D: .; J: TRBJ1-2; size: once
CDR3: CASSEVSGGGNEQFF; DNA: TGTGCCAGCAGTGAAGTTAGCGGGGGTGGGAATGAGCAGTTCTTC; V: TRBV6-1; D: TRBD2; J: TRBJ2-1; size: once
CDR3: CATRTGGRCQPQHF; DNA: TGCGCCACCAGGACAGGGGGCCGGTGTCAGCCCCAGCATTTT; V: TRBV10-1; D: TRBD1; J: TRBJ1-5; size: .
CDR3: CASSPPPRDRVTYSTGELFF; DNA: TGTGCCAGTAGTCCACCCCCCCGGGACAGGGTTACCTACAGCACCGGGGAGCTGTTTTTT; V: TRBV19; D: TRBD1; J: TRBJ2-2; size: .
CDR3: CASSQEIGVNNEQFF; DNA: TGTGCCAGCAGCCAAGAAATAGGGGTGAACAATGAGCAGTTCTTC; V: TRBV14; D: .; J: TRBJ2-1; size: once
CDR3: CASGRLEHEQFF; DNA: TGTGCCAGCGGGAGGTTGGAGCATGAGCAGTTCTTC; V: TRBV6-5; D: .; J: TRBJ2-1; size: once
CDR3: CASSEPPSRELFF; DNA: TGTGCCAGCAGTGAACCCCCTAGCCGGGAGCTGTTTTTT; V: TRBV6-1; D: .; J: TRBJ2-2; size: .
CDR3: CATSRTARSRGTEAFF; DNA: TGTGCCACCAGCAGGACCGCGCGGTCCCGGGGCACTGAAGCTTTCTTT; V: TRBV15; D: .; J: TRBJ1-1; size: .
CDR3: CASNVLQGATLPQHF; DNA: TGTGCCAGCAATGTCCTACAGGGGGCGACTCTACCCCAGCATTTT; V: TRBV25-1; D: TRBD1; J: TRBJ1-5; size: .
CDR3: CASSLQGRETQYF; DNA: TGTGCCAGCAGCTTGCAGGGGCGGGAGACCCAGTACTTC; V: TRBV5-8; D: .; J: TRBJ2-5; size: .
CDR3: CARGSRVNYGYTF; DNA: TGTGCCAGAGGTTCCAGGGTTAACTATGGCTACACCTTC; V: TRBV7-5; D: .; J: TRBJ1-2; size: .
CDR3: CASSLQGGSQPQHF; DNA: TGCGCCAGCAGCTTACAAGGGGGTAGTCAGCCCCAGCATTTT; V: TRBV5-1; D: .; J: TRBJ1-5; size: .
CDR3: CASSPQGAPGYTF; DNA: TGTGCCAGCAGCCCACAGGGGGCGCCCGGCTACACCTTC; V: TRBV7-9; D: TRBD1; J: TRBJ1-2; size: .
CDR3: CASSGGQAMGYNSPLHF; DNA: TGTGCCAGTAGTGGCGGACAGGCGATGGGCTATAATTCACCCCTCCACTTT; V: TRBV19; D: TRBD1; J: TRBJ1-6; size: once
CDR3: CASSLASGQGVNEQYF; DNA: TGTGCCAGCAGCTTAGCGTCGGGACAGGGGGTCAACGAGCAGTACTTC; V: TRBV7-9; D: TRBD1; J: TRBJ2-7; size: .
CDR3: CASSLVRPFRGEENTEAFF; DNA: TGTGCCAGCAGTTTGGTCCGACCATTTAGGGGCGAAGAGAACACTGAAGCTTTCTTT; V: TRBV28; D: .; J: TRBJ1-1; size: .
CDR3: CASSLFPPRGVATTDTQYF; DNA: TGTGCCAGCAGTTTATTCCCCCCGCGGGGGGTAGCCACCACAGATACGCAGTATTTT; V: TRBV27; D: TRBD2; J: TRBJ2-3; size: .
CDR3: CASTLPSPQGGQPQHF; DNA: TGTGCCAGCACCCTCCCGTCCCCTCAAGGCGGTCAGCCCCAGCATTTT; V: TRBV28; D: .; J: TRBJ1-5; size: .
CDR3: CASSPSEGSLNQPQHF; DNA: TGTGCCAGCTCACCCTCCGAGGGCAGCCTCAATCAGCCCCAGCATTTT; V: TRBV18; D: .; J: TRBJ1-5; size: .
CDR3: CASSTRPGQVYEQYF; DNA: TGTGCCAGTAGTACGCGGCCGGGACAAGTCTACGAGCAGTACTTC; V: TRBV19; D: .; J: TRBJ2-7; size: .
CDR3: CASSQIMYGYTF; DNA: TGTGCCAGCAGTCAGATCATGTATGGCTACACCTTC; V: TRBV2; D: .; J: TRBJ1-2; size: few
CDR3: CAIRTSGGYEQYF; DNA: TGTGCCATCCGGACTAGCGGGGGATACGAGCAGTACTTC; V: TRBV12-3/TRBV12-4; D: TRBD2; J: TRBJ2-7; size: .
CDR3: CASSSGQGSNQPQHF; DNA: TGTGCCAGCAGTTCTGGACAGGGAAGCAATCAGCCCCAGCATTTT; V: TRBV6-5; D: TRBD1; J: TRBJ1-5; size: .
CDR3: CASSLDGGSYEQYF; DNA: TGTGCCAGCAGCTTAGATGGAGGATCCTACGAGCAGTACTTC; V: TRBV7-9; D: .; J: TRBJ2-7; size: .
CDR3: CASSLGRGMGETQYF; DNA: TGTGCCAGCAGCTTAGGCCGGGGGATGGGGGAGACCCAGTACTTC; V: TRBV7-9; D: .; J: TRBJ2-5; size: .
CDR3: CASSPHLEAQHF; DNA: TGTGCCAGCAGCCCTCATTTAGAGGCCCAGCATTTT; V: TRBV5-8; D: .; J: TRBJ1-5; size: few
CDR3: CASSTLQWARADTQYF; DNA: TGTGCCAGCAGCACACTTCAGTGGGCCAGGGCAGATACGCAGTATTTT; V: TRBV11-2; D: .; J: TRBJ2-3; size: .
CDR3: CASSLAPRTEAFF; DNA: TGTGCCAGCAGTTTGGCCCCCCGCACTGAAGCTTTCTTT; V: TRBV28; D: .; J: TRBJ1-1; size: .
CDR3: CASSLRTSGDNEQFF; DNA: TGTGCCAGCAGCTTGCGTACTAGCGGCGACAATGAGCAGTTCTTC; V: TRBV5-4; D: TRBD2; J: TRBJ2-1; size: .
CDR3: CASRPDHGGITRETQYF; DNA: TGTGCAAGTCGCCCCGATCATGGGGGCATTACGAGGGAGACCCAGTACTTC; V: TRBV12-2; D: .; J: TRBJ2-5; size: .
CDR3: CASTPTQGTVDEQYF; DNA: TGTGCCAGCACTCCCACCCAGGGCACAGTGGACGAGCAGTACTTC; V: TRBV6-5; D: .; J: TRBJ2-7; size: .
CDR3: CASSEAHGYSGNTIYF; DNA: TGTGCCAGCAGTGAAGCGCACGGGTACTCTGGAAACACCATATATTTT; V: TRBV6-1; D: .; J: TRBJ1-3; size: .
CDR3: CASSTGDYEQYF; DNA: TGTGCCAGCAGTACAGGGGACTACGAGCAGTACTTC; V: TRBV6-6; D: TRBD1; J: TRBJ2-7; size: .
CDR3: CASSSRGAGANVLTF; DNA: TGTGCCAGCAGCTCCAGGGGTGCTGGGGCCAACGTCCTGACTTTC; V: TRBV6-5; D: .; J: TRBJ2-6; size: .
CDR3: CASSFTGGMTEAFF; DNA: TGTGCCAGCAGCTTTACCGGGGGGATGACTGAAGCTTTCTTT; V: TRBV7-9; D: .; J: TRBJ1-1; size: .
CDR3: CASSESQGGIGELFF; DNA: TGTGCCAGCAGTGAATCACAGGGTGGCATCGGGGAGCTGTTTTTT; V: TRBV25-1; D: .; J: TRBJ2-2; size: once
CDR3: CASRPTRGGNQPQHF; DNA: TGTGCCAGCAGGCCGACGCGGGGGGGCAATCAGCCCCAGCATTTT; V: TRBV28; D: .; J: TRBJ1-5; size: few
CDR3: CASSAVVAGTDTQYF; DNA: TGCGCCAGCAGCGCCGTAGTAGCGGGCACAGATACGCAGTATTTT; V: TRBV5-1; D: .; J: TRBJ2-3; size: .
CDR3: CASSTDAQVGYTF; DNA: TGTGCCAGCAGCACCGACGCTCAGGTTGGCTACACCTTC; V: TRBV7-9; D: .; J: TRBJ1-2; size: .
CDR3: CASSNRFNTGELFF; DNA: TGTGCCAGCAGTAACAGGTTTAACACCGGGGAGCTGTTTTTT; V: TRBV25-1; D: .; J: TRBJ2-2; size: .
CDR3: CASSYQRRDRENQPQHF; DNA: TGTGCCAGCAGTTACCAGCGAAGGGACAGGGAAAATCAGCCCCAGCATTTT; V: TRBV6-2/TRBV6-3; D: TRBD1; J: TRBJ1-5; size: once
CDR3: CASSHGSGTEAFF; DNA: TGCGCCAGCAGCCACGGGTCGGGCACTGAAGCTTTCTTT; V: TRBV4-1; D: .; J: TRBJ1-1; size: few
CDR3: CASSPRIAGGPDTQYF; DNA: TGTGCCAGCTCACCACGCATAGCGGGGGGCCCAGATACGCAGTATTTT; V: TRBV18; D: TRBD2; J: TRBJ2-3; size: .
CDR3: CASSVLAGGRNTGELFF; DNA: TGTGCCAGCAGCGTACTAGCGGGGGGGCGAAACACCGGGGAGCTGTTTTTT; V: TRBV9; D: TRBD2; J: TRBJ2-2; size: .
CDR3: CASSIDPTGSSYEQYF; DNA: TGTGCCAGTAGTATAGACCCGACGGGGAGCTCCTACGAGCAGTACTTC; V: TRBV19; D: .; J: TRBJ2-7; size: .